One and the same sample provided the 30 T cell receptor beta chains below, sequenced in a study of ipilimumab plus nivolumab after autologous stem cell transplantation. Here immunoSEQ multiplex PCR was the method, and the copy in TCRdb shows in-frame clones only, minus some. The repertoire holds approximately 15,000 clones, with around 85% as singletons. The material sequenced was PBMCs, taken in a trial of ipilimumab plus nivolumab as post-transplant consolidation. These receptors came from a male donor with diffuse large B-cell lymphoma.

The rearrangement links TRBV7-3 to TRBJ2-1; 8 bases are a match to TRBD2. Germline trimming cut 2 bases from V and 3 bases from J; bases unmatched to any gene: 0. The V gene's germline CDR1 is SGHTA and CDR2 FQGTGA. The CDR3 covers 14 residues. The CDR3 DNA is TGTGCCAGCAGCTTACGGGGGGGCTACAATGAGCAGTTCTTC. Amino acids: CASSLRGGYNEQFF.

This chain joins TRBV28 and TRBJ1-3; D may be TRBD1 (6 bases). The CDR3 sequence is 14 residues long. Germline assignment: CDR1 MDHEN and CDR2 SYDVKM. V shed 5 bases and J shed 9 bases, with 17 bases lying between them. CDR3 nucleotides: TGTGCCAGCAGTGCCCCCGGGGGCGCGGGCACCATATATTTT. It encodes CASSAPGGAGTIYF.

The chain recombines TRBV7-9 with TRBJ2-1; D call uncertain. Germline assignment: CDR1 SEHNR and CDR2 FQNEAQ (reference sequence). V gave up 9 bases and J gave up 4 bases, with 4 bases separating them. This CDR3 comprises 10 residues. CDR3: CASKYNEQFF. For the CDR3, the DNA is TGTGCCAGTAAGTACAATGAGCAGTTCTTC.

The V call is TRBV7-9, the J call TRBJ1-4, with TRBD1 matching over 7 bases. V lost 5 bases and J lost 7; bases outside the gene matches: 16. CDR3 length: 17 amino acids. Looked up from germline, CDR1 is SEHNR and CDR2 is FQNEAQ (reference sequence). The CDR3 region is CASSPWDSAGASEKLFF. Written as DNA, the CDR3 is TGTGCCAGCAGCCCATGGGACAGCGCGGGGGCGAGTGAAAAACTGTTTTTT.

V and J are TRBV5-1 and TRBJ2-1, with 12 positions matching TRBD2. Germline V gene data show CDR1 as SGHRS and CDR2 as YFSETQ. The CDR3 has 17 amino acids. Unmatched junction bases numbered 5, after V lost 3 bases and J lost 1 base. CDR3 nucleotides: TGCGCCAGCAGCTCCGGGACTAGCGGGCTTTCCTACAATGAGCAGTTCTTC. Protein sequence: CASSSGTSGLSYNEQFF.

The chain is built from TRBV21-1 and TRBJ2-4; TRBD2 is taken as the D call from the table, unchecked against the DNA. TRBV21-1 is a pseudogene segment. The CDR3 has 15 amino acids. Here the CDR3 reads CASMGLAGVENIQYF. CDR3 sequence (DNA): TGTGCCAGCATGGGACTAGCGGGAGTGGAAAACATTCAGTACTTC.

This chain uses TRBV2 with TRBJ2-4; a possible D gene is TRBD1 (5 bases). Germline lookup yields CDR1 SNHLY and CDR2 FYNNEI. This CDR3 region has 19 residues. The V gene lost 3 bases and the J gene lost 0 bases, with 21 bases spanning the gap. The CDR3 sequence: CASSDVWWQGSIAKNIQYF. CDR3 in DNA: TGTGCCAGCAGTGATGTTTGGTGGCAGGGAAGTATAGCCAAAAACATTCAGTACTTC.

CDR3 sequence (DNA): TGTGCCAGCAGCCTTCGGACAGACTTCTATAGCAATCAGCCCCAGCATTTT. This gives the protein CASSLRTDFYSNQPQHF. This sequence joins TRBV5-6 and TRBJ1-5; a possible D gene is TRBD1 (6 bases). Germline V gene lookup returns CDR1 SGHDT and CDR2 YYEEEE. This CDR3 has 17 residues. V lost 4 bases and J 0 bases, leaving 17 bases between the germline ends.

In regard to this clone: Compared with germline, one end of the junction differs, possibly owing to a read error. The rearrangement uses TRBV5-1 and TRBJ1-4, with D possibly TRBD1 on 6 matching bases. The germline CDR1 and CDR2 sequences are SGHRS and YFSETQ. This CDR3 has 14 amino acids. CDR3 nucleotides: TGCGCCAGCAGATTGGAACAGGGAAGTGAAAAACTGTTTTTT. Its protein is CASRLEQGSEKLFF. The variable domain in full, with the rest retrieved from reference TRBV5-1 and TRBJ1-4, is KAGVTQTPRYLIKTRGQQVTLSCSPISGHRSVSWYQQTPGQGLQFLFEYFSETQRNKGNFPGRFSGRQFSNSRSEMNVSTLELGDSALYLCASRLEQGSEKLFFGSGTQLSVL.

This clone was picked up one time. This rearrangement joins TRBV5-4 to TRBJ2-5; TRBD2 matches 12 bases. Germline V lookup: CDR1 SGHNT, CDR2 YYREEE (reference sequence). This CDR3 is 14 amino acids long. V lost 4 bases to trimming and J lost 2 bases; unmatched junction nucleotides: 0. CDR3: CASSLAGGQETQYF. CDR3 coding DNA: TGTGCCAGCAGCCTAGCGGGGGGGCAAGAGACCCAGTACTTC.

This rearrangement joins TRBV29-1 to TRBJ2-3; D might be TRBD2 (5 bases). Trimming removed 8 bases from V and 0 bases from J, with 15 bases in between. The CDR3 contains 14 residues. CDR1 and CDR2 (germline): SQVTM, ANQGSEA. Here the CDR3 DNA reads TGCAGCCCAAGAGAACTAGGTAGCACAGATACGCAGTATTTT. It encodes CSPRELGSTDTQYF.

The V and J genes are TRBV5-4 and TRBJ2-2; D is uncertain. The CDR3 has 15 residues. Looked up from germline, CDR1 is SGHNT and CDR2 is YYREEE (reference sequence). Trimming removed 4 bases at V and 6 bases at J, with 16 bases between. The CDR3 protein is CASSVGSLMAGELFF. The CDR3 nucleotides read TGTGCCAGCAGCGTGGGCAGCCTCATGGCCGGGGAGCTGTTTTTT.

This clone was picked up a small number of times. The chain is built from TRBV5-1 and TRBJ1-1; D is uncertain. This CDR3 region has 15 residues. In germline, CDR1 is SGHRS, CDR2 YFSETQ. Trimming removed 4 bases from V and 0 bases from J, with 13 bases in between. The CDR3 bases are TGCGCCAGCAGCCTGGGGTGGTTCATGAACACTGAAGCTTTCTTT. Translating it yields CASSLGWFMNTEAFF.

This rearrangement joins TRBV30 to TRBJ2-2, with TRBD2 matching over 9 bases. The germline gives CDR1 GTSNPN, CDR2 SVGIG (reference sequence). CDR3 length: 14 amino acids. The J segment lost 3 bases and the V segment lost 7 bases, leaving 6 bases of the junction unmatched. Written as DNA, the CDR3 is TGTGCCTTTAAGCGGGGGGAGTACACCGGGGAGCTGTTTTTT. Encoded protein: CAFKRGEYTGELFF.

This clone was seen once. The rearrangement uses TRBV4-1 and TRBJ2-5, with 12 bases lining up with TRBD2. J lost 5 bases, V lost 2 bases, and 9 bases had no gene match. The CDR3 totals 17 residues. CDR1 MGHRA and CDR2 YSYEKL come from the germline V gene. CDR3 sequence reads: CASSQLSETSGGETQYF. The CDR3 nucleotides are TGCGCCAGCAGCCAACTCAGCGAAACTAGCGGGGGGGAGACCCAGTACTTC.

J is TRBJ2-5 and V is TRBV7-2; D is unresolved. Trimming cost V 2 bases and J 9 bases, with 13 bases left between them. The CDR3 contains 13 residues. Germline-derived CDR1 and CDR2 are SGHTA and FQGNSA. Written as DNA, the CDR3 is TGTGCCAGCAGCTTAATTGGAGTCCCACCCCAGTACTTC. Translated: CASSLIGVPPQYF.

Within the sample, this clone is medium-sized. This chain joins TRBV19 and TRBJ1-6; D not certain. The germline gives CDR1 LNHDA, CDR2 SQIVND (reference sequence). V was pared by 6 bases and J by 0 bases, with 9 bases between. The CDR3 is 15 amino acids. CDR3 protein: CASSGGSSYNSPLHF. CDR3 sequence (DNA): TGTGCCAGTAGCGGCGGGAGCTCCTATAATTCACCCCTCCACTTT.

The V and J genes are TRBV4-2 and TRBJ1-1, with D uncertain. Germline CDR1 LGHNA, CDR2 YNFKEQ. The germline V and J ends were trimmed by 5 bases and 2 bases, with 9 bases remaining between them. There are 13 residues in the CDR3. In DNA, the CDR3 is TGTGCCAGCAGCTTGTTGGGAAACACTGAAGCTTTCTTT. This encodes CASSLLGNTEAFF.

The rearrangement joins TRBV13 to TRBJ1-1; D uncertain. Germline lookup yields CDR1 PRHDT and CDR2 FYEKMQ (reference sequence). The CDR3 is made up of 14 amino acids. Trimming removed 5 bases from V and 1 base from J, with 11 bases in between. As DNA, the CDR3 is TGTGCCAGCAGCCTGGGTCGAAGGAACACTGAAGCTTTCTTT. Its translation: CASSLGRRNTEAFF.

The V gene is TRBV11-1, the J gene TRBJ2-7; D uncertain. The CDR3 is 11 residues long. CDR1 is SGHAT and CDR2 is FQDESV in the germline V gene (reference sequence). V lost 1 base to trimming and J lost 3 bases, with 1 base between them. The CDR3 sequence is CASSLVYEQYF. The CDR3 DNA sequence: TGTGCCAGCAGCTTAGTCTACGAGCAGTACTTC.

This sequence joins TRBV10-3 and TRBJ1-1, with 7 bases lining up with TRBD1. The CDR3 is 14 amino acids. Per germline, CDR1 ENHRY and CDR2 SYGVKD. V trimming: 2 bases; J trimming: 4 bases; junction bases outside the gene matches: 4. CDR3 DNA sequence: TGTGCCATCAGTGAGGTAGAGGGGGCCACTGAAGCTTTCTTT. Its translation is CAISEVEGATEAFF.

This clone was recorded a few times. This chain connects TRBV18 to TRBJ1-1; D ambiguous. CDR1 and CDR2 from the germline V gene are KGHSH and LQKENI. The CDR3 is 18 amino acids. V lost 0 bases, J lost 1 base, and 18 bases lay in between. The CDR3 region has the DNA TGTGCCAGCTCACCACCGTCTGCCGCACGCTTCTCGAACACTGAAGCTTTCTTT. Translated, it gives CASSPPSAARFSNTEAFF.

The chain employs TRBV7-3 and TRBJ2-3; D not resolved. This CDR3 has 13 amino acids. V was cut by 6 bases and J by 5 bases, with 12 bases left in between. Germline V gives CDR1 SGHTA, CDR2 FQGTGA. CDR3 region: CASRPQSGDTQYF. For the CDR3, the DNA is TGTGCCAGCAGACCCCAGAGTGGAGATACGCAGTATTTT.

The chain is built from TRBV27 and TRBJ2-7; D is possibly TRBD1 (5 bases). Trimming pared 7 bases from V and 3 bases from J, leaving 16 bases between. Germline lookup yields CDR1 MNHEY and CDR2 SMNVEV (reference sequence). The CDR3 is 14 amino acids. CDR3 amino acids: CASIKETGHYEQYF. In DNA, the CDR3 is TGTGCCAGCATCAAGGAAACAGGCCACTACGAGCAGTACTTC.

The chain links TRBV2 to TRBJ1-5, with 9 nucleotides matching TRBD1. Germline loops: CDR1 SNHLY, CDR2 FYNNEI. With V trimmed by 2 bases and J by 6 bases, 5 bases remained unmatched. The CDR3 is made up of 15 amino acids. CDR3 bases: TGTGCCAGCAGTGAACGGGACAGGGCGGTTCAGCCCCAGCATTTT. This encodes CASSERDRAVQPQHF.

J is TRBJ1-2 and V is TRBV29-1; no firm D call. From germline, CDR1 is SQVTM and CDR2 ANQGSEA. This CDR3 is 14 amino acids long. With 0 bases removed from V and 7 bases from J, the gap between germline ends came to 15 bases. The CDR3, as DNA: TGCAGCGTTGAAGATGATGAGGGAGTGAGTGGCTACACCTTC. This translates into CSVEDDEGVSGYTF.

CDR3 nucleotide sequence: TGCGCCAGCAGCGTAGACAGCGCCTCTGGAAACACCATATATTTT. Amino acid sequence: CASSVDSASGNTIYF. This sequence joins TRBV5-1 and TRBJ1-3, with a tentative D call TRBD1 (5 bases). The V gene lost 4 bases and the J gene lost 0 bases, with 11 bases spanning the gap. Germline CDR1 is SGHRS and CDR2 is YFSETQ. CDR3 length: 15 residues.

This clone was counted a few times. The J gene is TRBJ1-5, the V gene TRBV12-5; possible D gene TRBD1, 6 bases. Germline-derived CDR1 and CDR2 are LGHNT and FRNRAP. V lost 1 base, J lost 4 bases, and 14 bases lay in between. The CDR3 runs 16 residues. DNA for the CDR3: TGTGCTAGTGGTTTGGGGCATCAGGGGTCTAATCAGCCCCAGCATTTT. Amino acids: CASGLGHQGSNQPQHF.

The chain carries TRBV4-1 and TRBJ2-1; TRBD2 aligns across 8 bases. The CDR3 is 16 residues long. The ends lost 4 bases at V and 1 base at J; junction bases unmatched: 6. CDR1 MGHRA and CDR2 YSYEKL come from the germline V gene. Here the CDR3 reads CASSRHSSGSYNEQFF. In nucleotides, the CDR3 is TGCGCCAGCAGCCGCCACTCTAGCGGGTCCTACAATGAGCAGTTCTTC.

The chain carries TRBV5-1 and TRBJ1-3; the D is unclear. The CDR3 totals 13 residues. V was pared by 5 bases and J by 3 bases, with 9 bases between. Germline values: CDR1 SGHRS, CDR2 YFSETQ. The CDR3 reads CASRYADGNTIYF. In DNA, the CDR3 is TGCGCCAGCAGGTATGCGGATGGAAACACCATATATTTT. Drawing the rest from reference TRBV5-1 and TRBJ1-3, the complete variable domain is KAGVTQTPRYLIKTRGQQVTLSCSPISGHRSVSWYQQTPGQGLQFLFEYFSETQRNKGNFPGRFSGRQFSNSRSEMNVSTLELGDSALYLCASRYADGNTIYFGEGSWLTVV.